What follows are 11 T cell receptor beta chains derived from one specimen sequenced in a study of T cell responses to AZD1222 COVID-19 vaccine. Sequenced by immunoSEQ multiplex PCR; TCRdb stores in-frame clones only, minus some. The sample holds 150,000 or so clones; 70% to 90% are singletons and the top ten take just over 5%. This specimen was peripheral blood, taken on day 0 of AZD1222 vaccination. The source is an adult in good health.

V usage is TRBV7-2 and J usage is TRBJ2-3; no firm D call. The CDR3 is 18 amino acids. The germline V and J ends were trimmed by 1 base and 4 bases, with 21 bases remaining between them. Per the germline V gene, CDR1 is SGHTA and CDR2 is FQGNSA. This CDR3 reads CASSLGGLSTRSADTQYF. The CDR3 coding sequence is TGTGCCAGCAGCTTAGGTGGGTTGTCCACACGGTCGGCAGATACGCAGTATTTT.

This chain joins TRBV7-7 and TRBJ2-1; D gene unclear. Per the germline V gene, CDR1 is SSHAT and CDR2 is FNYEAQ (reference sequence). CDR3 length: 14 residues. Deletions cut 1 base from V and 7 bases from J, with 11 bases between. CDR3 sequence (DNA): TGTGCCAGCAGCTTAGGGGATGGAACAAATGAGCAGTTCTTC. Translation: CASSLGDGTNEQFF.

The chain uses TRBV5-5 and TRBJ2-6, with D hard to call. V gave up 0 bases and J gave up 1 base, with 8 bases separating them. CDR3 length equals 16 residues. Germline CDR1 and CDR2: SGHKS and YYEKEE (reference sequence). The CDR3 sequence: CASSLVLRSGANVLTF. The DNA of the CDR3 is TGTGCCAGCAGCTTGGTTCTACGGTCTGGGGCCAACGTCCTGACTTTC. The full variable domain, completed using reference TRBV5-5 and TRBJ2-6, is DAGVTQSPTHLIKTRGQQVTLRCSPISGHKSVSWYQQVLGQGPQFIFQYYEKEERGRGNFPDRFSARQFPNYSSELNVNALLLGDSALYLCASSLVLRSGANVLTFGAGSRLTVL.

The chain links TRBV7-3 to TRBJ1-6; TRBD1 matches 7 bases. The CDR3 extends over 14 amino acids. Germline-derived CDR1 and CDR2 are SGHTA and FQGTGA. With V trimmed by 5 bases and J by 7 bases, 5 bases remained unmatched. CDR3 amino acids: CASSRQGWNSPLHF. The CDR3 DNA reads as TGTGCCAGCAGCCGACAGGGCTGGAATTCACCCCTCCACTTT. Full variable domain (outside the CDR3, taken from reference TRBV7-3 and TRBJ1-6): GAGVSQTPSNKVTEKGKYVELRCDPISGHTALYWYRQSLGQGPEFLIYFQGTGAADDSGLPNDRFFAVRPEGSVSTLKIQRTERGDSAVYLCASSRQGWNSPLHFGNGTRLTVT.

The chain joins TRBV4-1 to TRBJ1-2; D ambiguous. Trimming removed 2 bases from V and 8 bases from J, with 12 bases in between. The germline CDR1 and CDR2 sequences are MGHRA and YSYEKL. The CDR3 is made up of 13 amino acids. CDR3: CASSQIRGSGYTF. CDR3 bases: TGCGCCAGCAGCCAAATTCGGGGAAGCGGCTACACCTTC.

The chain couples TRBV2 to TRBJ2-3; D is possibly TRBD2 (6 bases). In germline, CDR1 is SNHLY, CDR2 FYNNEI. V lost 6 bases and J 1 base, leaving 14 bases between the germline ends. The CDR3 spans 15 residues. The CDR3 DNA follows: TGTGCCAGCAGAATGGAGTGGGGGGGCACAGATACGCAGTATTTT. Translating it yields CASRMEWGGTDTQYF.

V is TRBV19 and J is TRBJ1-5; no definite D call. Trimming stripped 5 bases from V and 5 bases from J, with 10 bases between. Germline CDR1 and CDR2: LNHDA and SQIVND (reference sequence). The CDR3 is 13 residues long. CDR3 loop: CASSVRVDQPQHF. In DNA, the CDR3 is TGTGCCAGTAGTGTCCGGGTGGATCAGCCCCAGCATTTT.

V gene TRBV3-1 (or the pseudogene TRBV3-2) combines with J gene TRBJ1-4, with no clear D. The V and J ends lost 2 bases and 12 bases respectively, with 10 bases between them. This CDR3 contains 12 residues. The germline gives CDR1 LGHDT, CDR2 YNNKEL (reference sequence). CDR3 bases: TGTGCCAGCAGCCAACCTGGGAGCGAACTGTTTTTT. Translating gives CASSQPGSELFF.

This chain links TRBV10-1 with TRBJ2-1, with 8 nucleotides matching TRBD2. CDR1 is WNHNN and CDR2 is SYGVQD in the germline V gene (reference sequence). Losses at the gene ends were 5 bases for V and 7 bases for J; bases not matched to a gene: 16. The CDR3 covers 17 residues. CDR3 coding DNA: TGCGCCAGCAGTTCCTACCAGGGGAGCGGGAGATTGAATGAGCAGTTCTTC. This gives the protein CASSSYQGSGRLNEQFF.

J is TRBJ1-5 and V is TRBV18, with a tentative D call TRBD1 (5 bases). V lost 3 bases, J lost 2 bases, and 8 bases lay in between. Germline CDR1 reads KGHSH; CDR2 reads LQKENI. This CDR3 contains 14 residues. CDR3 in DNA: TGTGCCAGCTCACCCGCGACAGGCAATCAGCCCCAGCATTTT. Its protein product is CASSPATGNQPQHF.

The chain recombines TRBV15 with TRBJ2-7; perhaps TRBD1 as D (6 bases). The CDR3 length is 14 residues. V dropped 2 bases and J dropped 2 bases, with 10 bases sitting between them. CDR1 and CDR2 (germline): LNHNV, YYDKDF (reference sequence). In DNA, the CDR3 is TGTGCCACCAGCAGATTTCAGGGGCCCTACGAGCAGTACTTC. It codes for CATSRFQGPYEQYF.